Below are 12 T cell receptor beta chains sequenced from a single sample in a study of OX40 agonist ivuxolimab in advanced cancers. TCRdb's table, derived via immunoSEQ multiplex PCR, lists solely in-frame clones and lacks some. The sample includes 90,000 to 150,000 clones, approximately 92% seen only once; the top ten take under 0.7%. The material was CD4+ or CD8+ T cells sorted from blood, obtained in a trial of the OX40 agonist ivuxolimab. The source of these receptors is an adult with an advanced solid tumor such as melanoma, head and neck, liver or kidney cancer.

The chain joins TRBV6-1 to TRBJ2-5; the match to TRBD1 covers 10 bases. Losses at the gene ends were 4 bases for V and 5 bases for J; bases not matched to a gene: 7. The CDR3 has 15 amino acids. Germline V lookup: CDR1 MNHNS, CDR2 SASEGT. CDR3 sequence: CASSASGTGAETQYF. CDR3 in DNA: TGTGCCAGCAGTGCCTCCGGGACAGGGGCCGAGACCCAGTACTTC.

This chain uses TRBV9 with TRBJ1-1; D may be TRBD1 (5 bases). Looked up from germline, CDR1 is SGDLS and CDR2 is YYNGEE. With 0 bases removed from V and 7 bases from J, the gap between germline ends came to 10 bases. The CDR3 sequence is 13 residues long. The CDR3 sequence: CASSVAAGSEAFF. The CDR3 nucleotides read TGTGCCAGCAGCGTAGCGGCAGGGAGTGAAGCTTTCTTT.

The rearrangement links TRBV11-2 to TRBJ1-1, with D perhaps matching TRBD1 (5 bases). The CDR3 totals 14 residues. Germline CDR1 and CDR2: SGHAT and FQNNGV. Trimming took off 3 bases at V and 5 bases at J, with 13 bases between the two ends. CDR3 sequence (DNA): TGTGCCAGCAGCTTCCTCCGGGGGGAAACTGAAGCTTTCTTT. Translated: CASSFLRGETEAFF.

The chain carries TRBV5-1 and TRBJ2-5; D remains unclear. V lost 4 bases, J lost 5 bases, and 6 bases lay in between. Germline CDR1 is SGHRS and CDR2 is YFSETQ. The CDR3 is 11 amino acids. CDR3 region: CASSQTETQYF. CDR3 nucleotides: TGCGCCAGCAGCCAAACCGAGACCCAGTACTTC.

This clone was seen more than once but under ten times. The chain carries TRBV20-1 and TRBJ1-6; D gene ambiguous. Trimming took 1 base from V and 9 from J, leaving 4 bases between them. CDR1 is DFQATT and CDR2 is SNEGSKA in the germline V gene (reference sequence). The CDR3 length is 11 residues. This chain's CDR3 is CSARGVSPLHF. In nucleotides, the CDR3 is TGCAGTGCTAGAGGCGTTTCACCCCTCCACTTT.

The rearrangement joins TRBV29-1 to TRBJ2-7; 8 bases map to TRBD1. After removal of 3 bases from V and 2 bases from J, the junction contained 3 bases not matched to a gene. Germline V gives CDR1 SQVTM, CDR2 ANQGSEA. The CDR3 is made up of 13 amino acids. CDR3 DNA: TGCAGCGTTGAGCGACAGGGGACCTACGAGCAGTACTTC. Residues: CSVERQGTYEQYF.

This sequence joins TRBV6-1 and TRBJ1-5; D is unclear. CDR3 size: 13 residues. The germline V gene encodes CDR1 MNHNS and CDR2 SASEGT. Trimming pared 8 bases from V and 2 bases from J, leaving 10 bases between. Here the CDR3 reads CASGPGGNQPQHF. The CDR3, as DNA: TGTGCCAGCGGTCCTGGGGGCAATCAGCCCCAGCATTTT.

J is TRBJ2-2 and V is TRBV7-9; 10 bases align to TRBD2. Germline V gives CDR1 SEHNR, CDR2 FQNEAQ (reference sequence). This CDR3 has 15 amino acids. The trim removed 5 bases at V and 3 bases at J, leaving 3 bases unmatched. CDR3: CASSRSGGHTGELFF. For the CDR3, the DNA is TGTGCCAGCAGCCGTAGCGGGGGGCACACCGGGGAGCTGTTTTTT.

This chain uses TRBV7-8 with TRBJ1-4; 8 positions agree with TRBD1. The CDR3 extends over 14 amino acids. Looked up from germline, CDR1 is SGHVS and CDR2 is FQNEAQ. V gave up 8 bases and J gave up 8 bases; unmatched junction bases: 10. The CDR3 sequence is CASSRGDRREKLFF. CDR3 DNA: TGTGCCAGCTCAAGGGGGGACAGGAGGGAAAAACTGTTTTTT. Combining the CDR3 with reference TRBV7-8 and TRBJ1-4 gives the whole variable domain GAGVSQSPRYKVAKRGQDVALRCDPISGHVSLFWYQQALGQGPEFLTYFQNEAQLDKSGLPSDRFFAERPEGSVSTLKIQRTQQEDSAVYLCASSRGDRREKLFFGSGTQLSVL.

This clone was counted a few times. The chain employs TRBV6-1 and TRBJ1-6; D not certain. V lost 3 bases and J lost 10, with 19 bases in between. Germline CDR1 and CDR2: MNHNS and SASEGT. The CDR3 is made up of 16 amino acids. CDR3 loop: CASSDPGRPNGSPLHF. The CDR3 bases are TGTGCCAGCAGTGACCCCGGACGGCCGAACGGATCACCCCTCCACTTT.

The chain combines TRBV7-6 with TRBJ1-1; possibly TRBD1 for D (5 bases). CDR1 and CDR2 (germline): SGHVS, FNYEAQ. The CDR3 consists of 16 residues. With 5 bases removed from V and 1 base from J, the gap between germline ends came to 17 bases. The CDR3 DNA follows: TGTGCCAGCAGCCGAAATGCCGGGACGGGGAACACTGAAGCTTTCTTT. Amino acid sequence: CASSRNAGTGNTEAFF.

This rearrangement joins TRBV6-5 to TRBJ2-7; no reliable D call. The CDR3 spans 14 residues. V lost 2 bases and J lost 0, with 8 bases in between. The germline CDR1 and CDR2 sequences are MNHEY and SVGAGI. The CDR3 loop is CASSYIAGSYEQYF. The CDR3 DNA reads as TGTGCCAGCAGTTACATCGCAGGCTCCTACGAGCAGTACTTC.